This T cell receptor beta chain was documented in a study of blood T cell repertoires in COVID-19. Study-level information: Both acute and convalescent COVID-19 samples were obtained from the United States, Italy and Spain. Sources were T cells, B-cell-depleted T cells, or PBMCs; the material itself was cDNA or gDNA.

The junction had 5 bases not matched to a gene; V was cut back by 2 bases and J by 6 bases. Germline V CDR1 and CDR2: SGHNT, YYREEE (reference sequence). CDR3 length equals 14 residues. The assay was immunoSEQ multiplex PCR, and TCRdb's table has in-frame clones only and misses some. The sample shows 200,000 to 250,000 clones, 65% to 90% of them seen only once. This sequence joins TRBV5-4 and TRBJ2-1, with 7 bases that match TRBD1. Material: peripheral blood. The source is a woman aged 45-59 years with acute or convalescent COVID-19. The chain's CDR3 is CASSLGTVGNEQFF. The CDR3 nucleotides are TGTGCCAGCAGCTTAGGGACAGTTGGCAATGAGCAGTTCTTC.